This passage covers 4 T cell receptor beta chains from one sample sequenced in a study of blood T cell repertoires in COVID-19. The table came from immunoSEQ multiplex PCR; TCRdb's copy has only in-frame clones and leaves some out. The sample has some 60,000 clones, approximately 82% seen once; the top ten hold 3.5%. Sequencing used peripheral blood. All receptors derive from an elderly woman with acute or convalescent COVID-19.

The chain recombines TRBV6-5 with TRBJ2-1; D is possibly TRBD1 (5 bases). CDR1 is MNHEY and CDR2 is SVGAGI in the germline V gene. Trimming cost V 8 bases and J 7 bases, with 18 bases left between them. This CDR3 is 14 amino acids long. CDR3 region: CASRRGRGFNEQFF. The CDR3 DNA reads TGTGCCAGCCGTCGCGGTAGGGGCTTTAATGAGCAGTTCTTC.

The chain couples TRBV30 to TRBJ1-5, with 8 positions matching TRBD1. This CDR3 has 13 amino acids. Unmatched junction bases numbered 4, after V lost 5 bases and J lost 4 bases. CDR1 GTSNPN and CDR2 SVGIG come from the germline V gene (reference sequence). This CDR3 is CAWQGQVNQPQHF. CDR3 DNA sequence: TGTGCCTGGCAGGGACAGGTAAATCAGCCCCAGCATTTT.

The chain links TRBV5-8 to TRBJ2-1; 9 positions agree with TRBD2. In germline, CDR1 is SGHTS, CDR2 YDEGEE. This CDR3 has 16 amino acids. V gave up 5 bases and J gave up 7 bases; unmatched junction bases: 13. The CDR3 loop is CASRFLAGIGVNEQFF. CDR3 in DNA: TGTGCCAGCAGGTTCCTAGCGGGAATCGGGGTGAATGAGCAGTTCTTC.

The rearrangement links TRBV5-1 to TRBJ2-3, with D tentatively TRBD2 (5 bases). Germline V gene lookup returns CDR1 SGHRS and CDR2 YFSETQ. V was clipped by 1 base and J by 0 bases, with 12 bases between them. The CDR3 contains 16 residues. The CDR3 loop reads CASSLPAGTSTDTQYF. The CDR3, as DNA: TGCGCCAGCAGCTTGCCTGCGGGTACGAGCACAGATACGCAGTATTTT.